Each of the 9 T cell receptor beta chains below was sequenced from the same sample in a study of T cells in Graves' hyperthyroidism and ophthalmopathy. From RNA transcripts, TCR beta CDR3 regions were amplified. Carried out on the TCR CDR3, a first-round RT-PCR used the HTBI primer set. TCRdb fed the multiplex PCR reads into MiXCR, producing one record per CDR3 protein. The data hold hundreds of thousands of distinct CDR3 sequences, with roughly a sixth observed a single time. The sequenced sample consisted of blood. The receptors derive from a woman between 18 and 29 years old with Graves' ophthalmopathy.

This clonotype was counted at least ten times. The chain uses TRBV30 and TRBJ1-2; D may be TRBD1 (5 bases). CDR1 is GTSNPN, CDR2 SVGIG, per germline (reference sequence). The CDR3 contains 14 residues. V lost 3 bases and J lost 3, with 14 bases in between. CDR3 in DNA: TGTGCCTGGAGCCGCCGCAGGGTTGACTATGGCTACACCTTC. It translates to CAWSRRRVDYGYTF.

CDR3 nucleotides: TGTGCCAGCAGTGACGAGGAGAGGATTGGGCGAGGCTACACCTTC. Translation: CASSDEERIGRGYTF. The chain joins TRBV6-1 to TRBJ1-2; D unclear. The CDR3 length is 15 residues. Germline V gives CDR1 MNHNS, CDR2 SASEGT. Trimming took 3 bases from V and 8 from J, leaving 19 bases between them.

This chain links TRBV12-5 with TRBJ2-4, with TRBD1 matching over 9 bases. The V and J ends lost 1 base and 0 bases, in that order; junction bases with no gene match: 10. The V gene's germline CDR1 is LGHNT and CDR2 FRNRAP. CDR3 length: 19 amino acids. DNA of the CDR3: TGTGCTAGTGGTTTGGCCAACCTTGGGACAGGGCTAGCCAAAAACATTCAGTACTTC. This sequence encodes CASGLANLGTGLAKNIQYF.

Ten or more counts support this clonotype. The chain uses TRBV19 and TRBJ1-5; TRBD1 agrees at 7 bases. V lost 7 bases, J lost 7 bases, and 16 bases stayed unmatched. The CDR3 spans 16 residues. Germline CDR1 is LNHDA and CDR2 is SQIVND (reference sequence). The CDR3 region is CASKAGTERLGQPQHF. For the CDR3, the DNA is TGTGCCAGTAAAGCCGGGACAGAACGGCTAGGCCAGCCCCAGCATTTT.

The table lists this clonotype with many counts. The V gene is TRBV12-3 or TRBV12-4, the J gene TRBJ1-1, with 8 bases aligning to TRBD1. The CDR3 runs 15 residues. Germline trimming cut 7 bases from V and 0 bases from J; bases unmatched to any gene: 7. CDR3 nucleotide sequence: TGTGCCAGCATGAGCCAGGGGGCTCTGAACACTGAAGCTTTCTTT. Protein sequence: CASMSQGALNTEAFF.

In this sample, this clonotype turned up many times. The chain couples TRBV7-2 to TRBJ2-3; D uncertain. Trimming pared 7 bases from V and 0 bases from J, leaving 2 bases between. Germline values: CDR1 SGHTA, CDR2 FQGNSA. This CDR3 comprises 11 residues. The CDR3 sequence is CASTSTDTQYF. In DNA form, the CDR3 reads TGTGCCAGCACCAGCACAGATACGCAGTATTTT.

The table lists this clonotype with many counts. The genes are TRBV6-1 and TRBJ1-2, with 9 bases matching TRBD1. The CDR3 sequence is 14 residues long. With V trimmed by 7 bases and J by 1 base, 4 bases remained unmatched. Germline CDR1 is MNHNS and CDR2 is SASEGT. CDR3 sequence: CASTLGQGNYGYTF. DNA for the CDR3: TGTGCCAGCACTCTGGGACAGGGTAACTATGGCTACACCTTC.

This chain connects TRBV20-1 to TRBJ2-5; 10 bases map to TRBD2. From germline, CDR1 is DFQATT and CDR2 SNEGSKA (reference sequence). The junction had 16 bases not matched to a gene; V was cut back by 5 bases and J by 13 bases. The CDR3 runs 14 residues. This CDR3 is CSAPQLAGARALYF. CDR3 bases: TGCAGTGCTCCCCAGCTAGCGGGAGCAAGAGCACTGTACTTC.

This clonotype turned up a few times. This chain links TRBV4-1 with TRBJ1-1, with D possibly matching TRBD1 (6 bases). The CDR3 has 14 amino acids. The germline V and J ends were trimmed by 3 bases and 0 bases, with 8 bases remaining between them. Germline CDR1 is MGHRA and CDR2 is YSYEKL. The CDR3 nucleotides are TGCGCCAGCAGCCAGGACAGCTTGAACACTGAAGCTTTCTTT. Translated, it gives CASSQDSLNTEAFF.